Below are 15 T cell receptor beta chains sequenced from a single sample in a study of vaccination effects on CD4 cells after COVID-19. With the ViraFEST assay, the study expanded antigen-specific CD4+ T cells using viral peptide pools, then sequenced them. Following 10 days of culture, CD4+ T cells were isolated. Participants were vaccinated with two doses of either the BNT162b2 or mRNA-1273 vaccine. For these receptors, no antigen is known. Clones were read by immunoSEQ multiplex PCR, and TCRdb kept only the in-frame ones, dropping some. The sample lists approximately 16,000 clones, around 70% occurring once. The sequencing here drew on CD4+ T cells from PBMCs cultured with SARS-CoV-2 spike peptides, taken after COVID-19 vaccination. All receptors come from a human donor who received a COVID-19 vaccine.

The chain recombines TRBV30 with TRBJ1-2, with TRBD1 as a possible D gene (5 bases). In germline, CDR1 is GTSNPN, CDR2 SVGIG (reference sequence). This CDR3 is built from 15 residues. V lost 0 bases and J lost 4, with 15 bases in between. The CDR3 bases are TGTGCCTGGAGTGTACTAACAGGCCGGGTCTATGGCTACACCTTC. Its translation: CAWSVLTGRVYGYTF.

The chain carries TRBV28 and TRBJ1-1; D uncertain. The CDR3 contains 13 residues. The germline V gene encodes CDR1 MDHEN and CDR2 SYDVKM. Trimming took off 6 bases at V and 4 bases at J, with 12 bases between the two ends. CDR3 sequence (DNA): TGTGCCAGCAGCAACCCCGGGCCCACTGAAGCTTTCTTT. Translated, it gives CASSNPGPTEAFF.

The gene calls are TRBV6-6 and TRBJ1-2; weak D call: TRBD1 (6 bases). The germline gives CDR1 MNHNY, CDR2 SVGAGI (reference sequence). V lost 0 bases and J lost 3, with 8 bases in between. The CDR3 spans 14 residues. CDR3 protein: CASSYSRTDYGYTF. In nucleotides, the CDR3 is TGTGCCAGCAGTTACTCAAGGACAGACTATGGCTACACCTTC.

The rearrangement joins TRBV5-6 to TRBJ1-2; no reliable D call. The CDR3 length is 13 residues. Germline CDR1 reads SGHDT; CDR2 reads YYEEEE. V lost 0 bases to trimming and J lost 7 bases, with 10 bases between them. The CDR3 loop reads CASSLAEGSGYTF. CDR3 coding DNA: TGTGCCAGCAGCTTGGCCGAGGGCTCTGGCTACACCTTC.

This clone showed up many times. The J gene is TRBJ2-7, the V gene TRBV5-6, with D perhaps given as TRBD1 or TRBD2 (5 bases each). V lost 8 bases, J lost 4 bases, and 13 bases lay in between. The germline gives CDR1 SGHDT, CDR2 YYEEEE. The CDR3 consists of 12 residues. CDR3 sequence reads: CARNDRLYEQYF. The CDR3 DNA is TGTGCCAGGAATGACAGACTATACGAGCAGTACTTC.

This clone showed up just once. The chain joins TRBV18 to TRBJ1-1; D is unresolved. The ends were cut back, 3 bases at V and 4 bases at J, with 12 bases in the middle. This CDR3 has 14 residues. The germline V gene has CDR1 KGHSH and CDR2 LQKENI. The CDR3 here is CASSPATRATEAFF. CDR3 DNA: TGTGCCAGCTCACCTGCGACGCGAGCCACTGAAGCTTTCTTT.

The CDR3 sequence: CASSRLGGLYEQYF. The CDR3 DNA sequence: TGTGCCAGCAGCCGACTAGGGGGTCTCTACGAGCAGTACTTC. This chain links TRBV6-2 or TRBV6-3 with TRBJ2-7, with D tentatively TRBD1 or TRBD2 (6 bases each). In germline, CDR1 is MNHEY, CDR2 SVGEGT. V was shortened by 6 bases and J by 3 bases, with 15 bases between the two germline ends. The CDR3 loop spans 14 amino acids.

CDR3 coding DNA: TGTGCCAGCAGTGAAGTCCTAGCGGGGGGGCCCCACACCGGGGAGCTGTTTTTT. Protein sequence: CASSEVLAGGPHTGELFF. The chain combines TRBV6-1 with TRBJ2-2, with 12 bases lining up with TRBD2. Germline V gene data show CDR1 as MNHNS and CDR2 as SASEGT. This CDR3 is 18 amino acids long. V was clipped by 1 base and J by 3 bases; unmatched bases: 6.

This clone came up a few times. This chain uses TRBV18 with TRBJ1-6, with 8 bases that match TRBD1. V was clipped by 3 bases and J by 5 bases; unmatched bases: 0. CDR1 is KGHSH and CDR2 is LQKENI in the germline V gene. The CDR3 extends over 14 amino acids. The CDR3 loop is CASSPDRDNSPLHF. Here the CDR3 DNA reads TGTGCCAGCTCACCGGACAGGGATAATTCACCCCTCCACTTT. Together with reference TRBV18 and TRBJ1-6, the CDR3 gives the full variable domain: NAGVMQNPRHLVRRRGQEARLRCSPMKGHSHVYWYRQLPEEGLKFMVYLQKENIIDESGMPKERFSAEFPKEGPSILRIQQVVRGDSAAYFCASSPDRDNSPLHFGNGTRLTVT.

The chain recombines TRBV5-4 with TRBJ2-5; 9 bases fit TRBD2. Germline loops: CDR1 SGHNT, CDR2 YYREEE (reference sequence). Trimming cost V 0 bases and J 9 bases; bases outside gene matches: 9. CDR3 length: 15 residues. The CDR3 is CASSLDAGGRRAQYF. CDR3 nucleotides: TGTGCCAGCAGCTTGGATGCGGGGGGGCGTCGGGCCCAGTACTTC.

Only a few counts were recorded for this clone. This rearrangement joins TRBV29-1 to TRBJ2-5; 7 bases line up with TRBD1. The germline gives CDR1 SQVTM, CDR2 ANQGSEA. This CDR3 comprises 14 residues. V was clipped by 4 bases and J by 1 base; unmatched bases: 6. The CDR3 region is CSVGDSLLQETQYF. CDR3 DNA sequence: TGCAGCGTTGGGGACAGCTTGCTCCAAGAGACCCAGTACTTC.

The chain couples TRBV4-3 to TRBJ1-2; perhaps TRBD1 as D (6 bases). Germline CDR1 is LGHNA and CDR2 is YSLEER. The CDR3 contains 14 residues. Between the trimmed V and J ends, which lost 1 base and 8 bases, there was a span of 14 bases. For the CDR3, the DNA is TGCGCCAGCAGCCAAGTCGGACAGAGACGAGGCTACACCTTC. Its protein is CASSQVGQRRGYTF.

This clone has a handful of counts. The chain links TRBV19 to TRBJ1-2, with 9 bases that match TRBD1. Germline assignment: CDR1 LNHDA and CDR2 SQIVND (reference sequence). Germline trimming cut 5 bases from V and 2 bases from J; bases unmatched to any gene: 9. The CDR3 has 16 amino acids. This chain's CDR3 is CASSFAHRGLNYGYTF. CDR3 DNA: TGTGCCAGTAGTTTTGCTCACAGGGGGCTGAACTATGGCTACACCTTC.

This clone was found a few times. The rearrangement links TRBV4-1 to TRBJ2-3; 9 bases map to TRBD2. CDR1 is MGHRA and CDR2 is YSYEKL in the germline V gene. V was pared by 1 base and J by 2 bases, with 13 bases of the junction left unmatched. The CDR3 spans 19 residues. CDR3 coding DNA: TGCGCCAGCAGCCAAGTCTGGCGGGGGGGCAAGTCCTACACAGATACGCAGTATTTT. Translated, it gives CASSQVWRGGKSYTDTQYF.

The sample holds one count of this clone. In DNA form, the CDR3 reads TGCAGTGCCCAGGGTGCAGATACGCAGTATTTT. Translated, it gives CSAQGADTQYF. This rearrangement joins TRBV20-1 to TRBJ2-3; D might be TRBD1 (5 bases). Trimming took 6 bases from V and 4 from J, leaving 8 bases between them. CDR3 size: 11 residues. The germline V gene has CDR1 DFQATT and CDR2 SNEGSKA (reference sequence).